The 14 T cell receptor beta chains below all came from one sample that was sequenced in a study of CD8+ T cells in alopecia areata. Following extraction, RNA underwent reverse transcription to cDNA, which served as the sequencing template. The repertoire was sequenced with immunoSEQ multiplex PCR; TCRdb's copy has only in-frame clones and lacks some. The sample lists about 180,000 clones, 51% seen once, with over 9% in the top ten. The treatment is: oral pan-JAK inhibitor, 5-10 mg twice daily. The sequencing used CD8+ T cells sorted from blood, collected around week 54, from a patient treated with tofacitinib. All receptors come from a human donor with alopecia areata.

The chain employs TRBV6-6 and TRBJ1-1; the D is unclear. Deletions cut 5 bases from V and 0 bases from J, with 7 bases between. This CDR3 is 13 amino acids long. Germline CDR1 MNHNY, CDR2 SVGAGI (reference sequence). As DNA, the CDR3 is TGTGCCAGCAGTAGACAACTGAACACTGAAGCTTTCTTT. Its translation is CASSRQLNTEAFF.

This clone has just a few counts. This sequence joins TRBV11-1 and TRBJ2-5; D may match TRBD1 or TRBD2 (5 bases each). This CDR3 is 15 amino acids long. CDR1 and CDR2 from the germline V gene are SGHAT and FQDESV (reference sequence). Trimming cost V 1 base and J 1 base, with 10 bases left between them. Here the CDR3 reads CASSLGLGPQETQYF. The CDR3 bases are TGTGCCAGCAGCTTAGGCCTGGGACCCCAAGAGACCCAGTACTTC.

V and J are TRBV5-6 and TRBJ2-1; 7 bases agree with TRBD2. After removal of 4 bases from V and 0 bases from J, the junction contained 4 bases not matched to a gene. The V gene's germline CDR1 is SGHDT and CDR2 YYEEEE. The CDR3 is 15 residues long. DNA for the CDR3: TGTGCCAGCAGCCTAGGACTAGACTCCTACAATGAGCAGTTCTTC. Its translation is CASSLGLDSYNEQFF.

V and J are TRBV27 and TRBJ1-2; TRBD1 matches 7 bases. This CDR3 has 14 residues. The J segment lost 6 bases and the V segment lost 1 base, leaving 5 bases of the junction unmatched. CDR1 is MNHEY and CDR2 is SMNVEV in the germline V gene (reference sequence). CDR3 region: CASSLFAQGNGYTF. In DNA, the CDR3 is TGTGCCAGCAGTTTATTCGCACAGGGGAATGGCTACACCTTC.

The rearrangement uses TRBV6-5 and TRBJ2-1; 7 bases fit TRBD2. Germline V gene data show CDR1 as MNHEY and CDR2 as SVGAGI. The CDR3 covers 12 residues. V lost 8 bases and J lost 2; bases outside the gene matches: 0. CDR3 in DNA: TGTGCCAGCGGGGGGGCCTACAATGAGCAGTTCTTC. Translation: CASGGAYNEQFF.

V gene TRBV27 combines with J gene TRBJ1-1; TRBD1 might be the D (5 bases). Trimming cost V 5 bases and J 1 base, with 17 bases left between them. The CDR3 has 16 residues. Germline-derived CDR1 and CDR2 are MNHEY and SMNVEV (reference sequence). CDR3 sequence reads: CASSLLPGRGNTEAFF. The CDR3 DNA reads TGTGCCAGCAGTCTCCTCCCGGGACGGGGGAACACTGAAGCTTTCTTT.

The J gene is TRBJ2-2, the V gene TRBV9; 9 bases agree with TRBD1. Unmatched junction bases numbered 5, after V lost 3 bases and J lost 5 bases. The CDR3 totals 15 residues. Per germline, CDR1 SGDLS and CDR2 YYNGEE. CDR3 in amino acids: CASSAETGGTGELFF. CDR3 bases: TGTGCCAGCAGCGCCGAGACAGGGGGGACCGGGGAGCTGTTTTTT.

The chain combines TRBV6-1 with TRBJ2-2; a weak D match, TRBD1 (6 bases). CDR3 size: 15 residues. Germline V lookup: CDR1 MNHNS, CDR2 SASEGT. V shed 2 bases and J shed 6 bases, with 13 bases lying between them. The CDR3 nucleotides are TGTGCCAGCAGTGAAAATCCAGGGGTAGCCGGGGAGCTGTTTTTT. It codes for CASSENPGVAGELFF.

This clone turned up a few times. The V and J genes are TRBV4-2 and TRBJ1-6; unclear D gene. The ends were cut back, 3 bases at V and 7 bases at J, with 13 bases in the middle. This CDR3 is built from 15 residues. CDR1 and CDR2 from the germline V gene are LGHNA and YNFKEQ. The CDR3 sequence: CASSHVGTENSPLHF. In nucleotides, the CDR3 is TGTGCCAGCAGCCATGTTGGTACAGAAAATTCACCCCTCCACTTT.

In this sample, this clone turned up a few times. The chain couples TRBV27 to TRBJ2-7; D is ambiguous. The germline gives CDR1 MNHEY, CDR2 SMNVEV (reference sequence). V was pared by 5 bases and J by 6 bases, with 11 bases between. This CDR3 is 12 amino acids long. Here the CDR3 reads CASSLGLGEQYF. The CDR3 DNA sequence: TGTGCCAGCAGTCTGGGCTTAGGCGAGCAGTACTTC.

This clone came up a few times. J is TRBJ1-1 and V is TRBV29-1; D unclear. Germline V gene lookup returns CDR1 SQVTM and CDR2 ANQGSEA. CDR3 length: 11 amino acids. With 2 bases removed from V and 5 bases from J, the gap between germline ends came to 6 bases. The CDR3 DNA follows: TGCAGCGTTGAAATGCGAACTGAAGCTTTCTTT. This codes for CSVEMRTEAFF.

CDR3 protein: CASSPGWHRGYGYTF. The CDR3 DNA reads TGTGCCAGCTCACCCGGATGGCACCGAGGTTATGGCTACACCTTC. The chain links TRBV18 to TRBJ1-2; D gene uncertain. Germline values: CDR1 KGHSH, CDR2 LQKENI. Trimming cost V 3 bases and J 5 bases, with 16 bases left between them. The CDR3 totals 15 residues.

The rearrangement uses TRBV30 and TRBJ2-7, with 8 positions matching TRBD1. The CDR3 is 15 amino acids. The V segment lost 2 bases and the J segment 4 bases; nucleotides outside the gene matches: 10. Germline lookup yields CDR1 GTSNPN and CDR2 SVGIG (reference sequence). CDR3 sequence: CAWSFRTGSRYEQYF. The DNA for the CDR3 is TGTGCCTGGAGTTTTCGGACAGGGAGCCGTTACGAGCAGTACTTC.

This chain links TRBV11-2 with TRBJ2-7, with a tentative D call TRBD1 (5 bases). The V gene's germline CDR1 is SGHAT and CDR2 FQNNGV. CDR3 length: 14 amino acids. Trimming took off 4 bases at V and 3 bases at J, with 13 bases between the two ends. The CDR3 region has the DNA TGTGCCAGCAGCTATCTAACAGGAAACTACGAGCAGTACTTC. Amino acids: CASSYLTGNYEQYF.